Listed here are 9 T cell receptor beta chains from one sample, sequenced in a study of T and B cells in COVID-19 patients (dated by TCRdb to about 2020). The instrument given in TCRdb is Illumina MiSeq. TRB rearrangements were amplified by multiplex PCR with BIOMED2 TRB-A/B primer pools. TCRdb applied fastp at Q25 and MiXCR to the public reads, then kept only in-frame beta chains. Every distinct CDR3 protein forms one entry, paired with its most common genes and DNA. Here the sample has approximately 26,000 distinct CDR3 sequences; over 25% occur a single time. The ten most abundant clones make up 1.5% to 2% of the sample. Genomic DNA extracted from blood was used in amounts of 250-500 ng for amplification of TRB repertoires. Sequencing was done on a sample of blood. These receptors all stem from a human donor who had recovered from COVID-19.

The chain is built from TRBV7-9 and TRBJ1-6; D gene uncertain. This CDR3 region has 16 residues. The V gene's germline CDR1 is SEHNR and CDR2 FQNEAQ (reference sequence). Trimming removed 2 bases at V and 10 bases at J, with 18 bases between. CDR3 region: CASSLTHGWSASPLHF. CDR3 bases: TGTGCCAGCAGCTTAACCCACGGGTGGTCGGCCTCACCCCTCCACTTT.

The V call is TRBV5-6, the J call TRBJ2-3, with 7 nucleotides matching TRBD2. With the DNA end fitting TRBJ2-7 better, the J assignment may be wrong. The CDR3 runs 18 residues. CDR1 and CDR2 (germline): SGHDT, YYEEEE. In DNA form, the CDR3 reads TGTGCCAGCAGCTTAGTTGGCAGCGGGGAGTTACTAACCTACGAGCAGTACTTC. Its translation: CASSLVGSGELLTYEQYF.

CDR3 amino acids: CYNFNTEAFF. The CDR3, as DNA: TGTTACAACTTTAACACTGAAGCTTTCTTT. This chain uses TRBV24-1 with TRBJ1-1; no definite D call. The CDR3 loop spans 10 amino acids. Germline assignment: CDR1 KGHDR and CDR2 SFDVKD.

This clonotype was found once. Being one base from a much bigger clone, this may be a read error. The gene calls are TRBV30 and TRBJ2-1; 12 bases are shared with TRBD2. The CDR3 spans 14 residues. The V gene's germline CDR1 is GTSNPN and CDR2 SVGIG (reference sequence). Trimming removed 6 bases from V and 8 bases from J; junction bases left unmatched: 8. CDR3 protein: CACSSGRVGYEQFF. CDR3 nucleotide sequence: TGTGCCTGCTCTAGCGGGAGGGTAGGGTATGAGCAGTTCTTC.

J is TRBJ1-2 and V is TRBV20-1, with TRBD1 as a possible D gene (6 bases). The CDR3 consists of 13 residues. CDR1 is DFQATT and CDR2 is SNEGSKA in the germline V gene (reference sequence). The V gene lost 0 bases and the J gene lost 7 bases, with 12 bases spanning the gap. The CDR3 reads CSARDLQGGGYTF. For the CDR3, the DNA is TGCAGTGCTAGAGATCTACAGGGTGGTGGCTACACCTTC.

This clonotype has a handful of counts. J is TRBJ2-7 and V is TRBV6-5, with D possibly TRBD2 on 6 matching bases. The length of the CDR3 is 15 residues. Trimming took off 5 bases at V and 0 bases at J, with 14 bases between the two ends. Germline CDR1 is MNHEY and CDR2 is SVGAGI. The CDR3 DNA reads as TGTGCCAGCAGTATCCGCGGGACGTTCTCCTACGAGCAGTACTTC. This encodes CASSIRGTFSYEQYF.

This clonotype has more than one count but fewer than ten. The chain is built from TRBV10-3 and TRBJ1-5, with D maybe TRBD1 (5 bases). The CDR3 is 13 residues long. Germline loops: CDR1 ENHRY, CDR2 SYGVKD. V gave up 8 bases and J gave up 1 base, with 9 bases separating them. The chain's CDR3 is CAIGTESNQPQHF. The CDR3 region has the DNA TGTGCCATCGGGACGGAAAGCAATCAGCCCCAGCATTTT.

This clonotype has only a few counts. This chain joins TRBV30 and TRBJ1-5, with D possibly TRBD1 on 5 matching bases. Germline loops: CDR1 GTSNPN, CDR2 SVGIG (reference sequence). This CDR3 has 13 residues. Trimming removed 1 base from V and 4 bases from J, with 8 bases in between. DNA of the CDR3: TGTGCCTGGAGTGACCAGGGAAATCAGCCCCAGCATTTT. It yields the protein CAWSDQGNQPQHF.

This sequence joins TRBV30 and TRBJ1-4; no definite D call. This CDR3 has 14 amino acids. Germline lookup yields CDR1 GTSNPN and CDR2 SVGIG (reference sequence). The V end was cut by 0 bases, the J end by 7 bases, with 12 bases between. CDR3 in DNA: TGTGCCTGGAGTGTACGCAGTCGACGTGAAAAACTGTTTTTT. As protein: CAWSVRSRREKLFF.